A selection of T cell receptor beta chains follows, all from one sample in a study of regulatory T cells in long-lasting Graves disease. TCRdb passed the multiplex PCR reads through MiXCR, listing each CDR3 protein once. The data hold hundreds of thousands of distinct CDR3 sequences, with about 21% observed a single time. The starting material was peripheral blood mononuclear cells (PBMCs), obtained when the disease was refractory, from a patient treated with antithyroid drugs. The receptors here all came from a female donor with Graves disease. Each CDR3 is given with its conserved first and last residue. D genes are given only for firm matches. A row's size may be missing; if present it is once, few, many or a size class.

V gene: TRBV28; clone size: -; J gene: TRBJ2-3; D gene: -; CDR3 protein: CASSFVGSDTQYF
V gene: TRBV19; clone size: -; J gene: TRBJ1-6; D gene: -; CDR3 protein: CASSIGGGSYNSPLHF
V gene: TRBV20-1; clone size: -; J gene: -; D gene: -; CDR3 protein: CSAQTEDHNELEQFF
V gene: TRBV25-1; clone size: few; J gene: TRBJ1-2; D gene: -; CDR3 protein: CASSGGVAYTF
V gene: TRBV10-2; clone size: -; J gene: TRBJ2-7; D gene: TRBD1; CDR3 protein: CASSSGTGLSGDEQYF
V gene: TRBV12-3/TRBV12-4; clone size: many; J gene: TRBJ1-3; D gene: -; CDR3 protein: CASSGGSGNTIYF
V gene: TRBV2; clone size: many; J gene: TRBJ2-7; D gene: TRBD2; CDR3 protein: CASSGLAERLTYF
V gene: TRBV28; clone size: many; J gene: TRBJ2-2; D gene: -; CDR3 protein: CASQTHPGNTGELFF
V gene: TRBV27; clone size: many; J gene: TRBJ2-7; D gene: -; CDR3 protein: CASSLSLGYEQYF
V gene: TRBV9; clone size: -; J gene: TRBJ1-6; D gene: -; CDR3 protein: CASSPGGRDNSPLHF
V gene: TRBV28; clone size: many; J gene: TRBJ2-2; D gene: TRBD1; CDR3 protein: CASSPPDRGSGELFF
V gene: TRBV10-1; clone size: many; J gene: TRBJ2-7; D gene: TRBD1; CDR3 protein: CASSESLEGQGTYEQYF
V gene: TRBV20-1; clone size: many; J gene: TRBJ1-2; D gene: TRBD1; CDR3 protein: CSASPGTVDGYTF
V gene: TRBV19; clone size: -; J gene: TRBJ1-6; D gene: -; CDR3 protein: CASKVGGPHSPLHF
V gene: TRBV11-2; clone size: -; J gene: TRBJ1-3; D gene: -; CDR3 protein: CASSLMPGGPGNTIYF
V gene: TRBV28; clone size: many; J gene: TRBJ1-2; D gene: TRBD1; CDR3 protein: CASSLDRVLYGYTF
V gene: TRBV27; clone size: many; J gene: TRBJ2-5; D gene: -; CDR3 protein: CASSLHRGSQETQYF
V gene: TRBV10-1; clone size: -; J gene: TRBJ2-3; D gene: TRBD2; CDR3 protein: CASSEAGRTDTQYF
V gene: TRBV3-1; clone size: -; J gene: TRBJ1-1; D gene: -; CDR3 protein: CASSQDLVQHTEAFF
V gene: TRBV5-6; clone size: -; J gene: TRBJ2-1; D gene: -; CDR3 protein: CASISGTRLNEQFF
V gene: TRBV20-1; clone size: -; J gene: TRBJ2-7; D gene: -; CDR3 protein: CSASHAPAHEQYF
V gene: TRBV29-1; clone size: -; J gene: TRBJ2-7; D gene: -; CDR3 protein: CSVEVNRFAYEQYF
V gene: TRBV12-3/TRBV12-4; clone size: many; J gene: TRBJ2-7; D gene: TRBD2; CDR3 protein: CASSLTMGSGSNEQYF
V gene: TRBV28; clone size: many; J gene: TRBJ2-5; D gene: TRBD1; CDR3 protein: CASSSAGTGPGTQYF
V gene: TRBV4-1; clone size: few; J gene: TRBJ1-6; D gene: -; CDR3 protein: CASSQEWPDNSPLHF
V gene: TRBV6-4; clone size: many; J gene: TRBJ2-5; D gene: -; CDR3 protein: CASSDGGAGTQYF
V gene: TRBV6-2/TRBV6-3; clone size: -; J gene: TRBJ1-5; D gene: -; CDR3 protein: CASSYSRGRDQPQHF
V gene: TRBV20-1; clone size: -; J gene: TRBJ2-3; D gene: TRBD1; CDR3 protein: CGARDFGTGGYVDTQYF
V gene: TRBV12-3/TRBV12-4; clone size: many; J gene: TRBJ2-2; D gene: -; CDR3 protein: CASSTDTGELFF
V gene: TRBV20-1; clone size: many; J gene: TRBJ2-7; D gene: TRBD2; CDR3 protein: CSARWTSGYEQYF
V gene: TRBV2; clone size: -; J gene: TRBJ2-1; D gene: -; CDR3 protein: CASSERGFSYNEQFF
V gene: TRBV20-1; clone size: -; J gene: TRBJ2-4; D gene: -; CDR3 protein: CSASRTGRPIQYF
V gene: TRBV25-1; clone size: many; J gene: TRBJ2-5; D gene: TRBD2; CDR3 protein: CAGGSGSRETQYF
V gene: TRBV6-1; clone size: few; J gene: TRBJ2-7; D gene: -; CDR3 protein: CASSGDRTSYEQYF